This T cell receptor beta chain was recovered during a study of sequential checkpoint blockade in melanoma. Study as a whole: First-line arms were nivolumab then ipilimumab, or the reverse, randomized 1:1.

TCRdb's table, derived via immunoSEQ multiplex PCR, lists solely in-frame clones and lacks some. Of over 25,000 clones listed, approximately 77% are singletons. This CDR3 region has 13 residues. Trimming took off 1 base at V and 6 bases at J, with 10 bases between the two ends. Per the germline V gene, CDR1 is SGHDT and CDR2 is YYEEEE. This clone is a singleton in its sample. As for treatment: randomized to nivolumab then ipilimumab (arm A) or the reverse (arm B). PBMC sorting kept live CD3+CD8+ cells without CD19 or CD56. This clonotype was obtained from a human donor with melanoma. The sequencing here drew on CD8+ T cells sorted from blood (inferred from file names), taken from a patient given nivolumab and ipilimumab in sequence. This chain connects TRBV5-6 to TRBJ1-1, with unresolved D. CDR3: CASSLKAAAEAFF. CDR3 DNA sequence: TGTGCCAGCAGCTTGAAGGCGGCCGCTGAAGCTTTCTTT.